The subject of this entry is one T cell receptor (beta chain). Generated by immunoSEQ multiplex PCR, the TCRdb table keeps only in-frame clones and is missing some. This sample has fewer than 25,000 clones, with under 80% found just once. Trimming shortened V by 4 bases and J by 0 bases, and 14 bases separated the two germline ends. Germline V gene lookup returns CDR1 MDHEN and CDR2 SYDVKM. This CDR3 spans 16 amino acids. The sample originates from a study of PD-1 blockade in classical Hodgkin lymphoma. All trial patients relapsed after autologous stem cell transplantation. This sequence originates from a human donor with classical Hodgkin lymphoma. This specimen was peripheral blood mononuclear cells (PBMCs), taken at baseline. The J gene is TRBJ2-3, the V gene TRBV28; tentatively, D is TRBD2 (5 bases). The CDR3, as DNA: TGTGCCAGCAGTTCCCCGGGGTACTCTAGCACAGATACGCAGTATTTT. Its protein product is CASSSPGYSSTDTQYF.